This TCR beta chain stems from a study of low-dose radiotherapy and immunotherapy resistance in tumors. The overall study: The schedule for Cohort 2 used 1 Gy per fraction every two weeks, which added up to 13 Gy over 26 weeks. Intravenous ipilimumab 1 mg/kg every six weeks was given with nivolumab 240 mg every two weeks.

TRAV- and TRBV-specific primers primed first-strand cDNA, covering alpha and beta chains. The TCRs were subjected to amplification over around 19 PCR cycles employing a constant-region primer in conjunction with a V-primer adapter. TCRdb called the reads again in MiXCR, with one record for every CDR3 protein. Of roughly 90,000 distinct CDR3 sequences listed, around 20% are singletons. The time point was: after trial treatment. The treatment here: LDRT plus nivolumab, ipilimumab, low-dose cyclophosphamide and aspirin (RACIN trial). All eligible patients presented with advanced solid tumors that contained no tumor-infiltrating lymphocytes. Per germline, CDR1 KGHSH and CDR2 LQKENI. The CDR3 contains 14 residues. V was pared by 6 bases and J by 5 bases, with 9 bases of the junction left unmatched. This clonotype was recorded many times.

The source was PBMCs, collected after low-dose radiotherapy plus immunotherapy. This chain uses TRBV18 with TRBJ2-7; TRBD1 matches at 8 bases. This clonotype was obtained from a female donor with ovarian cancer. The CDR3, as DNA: TGTGCCAGCTCGTCCGGGACAGGTGGCCACGAGCAGTACTTC. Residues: CASSSGTGGHEQYF.